Included here is one T cell receptor beta chain sequence, with context. These data come from a study of shared T cell receptors in the human thymus. The V segment lost 9 bases and the J segment 2 bases; nucleotides outside the gene matches: 6. The CDR3 covers 13 residues. Germline assignment: CDR1 ENHRY and CDR2 SYGVKD. Data came from immunoSEQ multiplex PCR; TCRdb stores just in-frame clones and leaves some out. The table has about 660,000 clones, around 87% seen once. The sample also formed part of further work on human thymus T cells.

V gene TRBV10-3 combines with J gene TRBJ1-1; 7 positions agree with TRBD1. The sequencing input was thymocytes. The sequence was obtained from a boy under three years old with a congenital heart defect. Here the CDR3 reads CAMRGQSNTEAFF. CDR3 bases: TGTGCCATGCGGGGACAGTCAAACACTGAAGCTTTCTTT.